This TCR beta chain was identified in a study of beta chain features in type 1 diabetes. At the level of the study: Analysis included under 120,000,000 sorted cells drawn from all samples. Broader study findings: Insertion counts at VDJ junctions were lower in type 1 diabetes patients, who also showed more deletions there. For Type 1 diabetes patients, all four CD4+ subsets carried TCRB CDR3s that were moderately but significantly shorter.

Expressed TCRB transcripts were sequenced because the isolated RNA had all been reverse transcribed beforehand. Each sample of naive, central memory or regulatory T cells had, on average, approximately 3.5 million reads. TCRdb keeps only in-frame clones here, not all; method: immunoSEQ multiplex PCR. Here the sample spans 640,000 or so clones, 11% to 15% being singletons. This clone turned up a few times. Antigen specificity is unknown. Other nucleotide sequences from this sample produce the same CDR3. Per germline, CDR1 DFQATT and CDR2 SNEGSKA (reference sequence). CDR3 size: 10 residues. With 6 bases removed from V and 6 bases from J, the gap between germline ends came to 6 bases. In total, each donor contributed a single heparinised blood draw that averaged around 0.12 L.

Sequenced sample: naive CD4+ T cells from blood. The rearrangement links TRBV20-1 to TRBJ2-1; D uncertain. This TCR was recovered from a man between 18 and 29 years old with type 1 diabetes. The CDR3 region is CSAYGNEQFF. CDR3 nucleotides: TGCAGTGCCTACGGCAATGAGCAGTTCTTC.